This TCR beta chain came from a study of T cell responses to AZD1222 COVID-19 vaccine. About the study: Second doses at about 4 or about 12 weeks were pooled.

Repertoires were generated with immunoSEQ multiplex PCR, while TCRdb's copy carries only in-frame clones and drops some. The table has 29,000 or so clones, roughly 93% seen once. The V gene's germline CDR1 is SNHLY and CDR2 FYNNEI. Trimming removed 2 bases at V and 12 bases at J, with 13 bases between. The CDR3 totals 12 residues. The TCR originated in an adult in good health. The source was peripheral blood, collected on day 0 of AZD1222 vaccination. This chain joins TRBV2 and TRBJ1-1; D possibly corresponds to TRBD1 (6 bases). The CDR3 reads CASSERGRGSFF. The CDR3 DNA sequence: TGTGCCAGCAGTGAAAGGGGCAGGGGTTCTTTCTTT.